The sequence of this TCR beta chain was determined in a study of T cells in Graves' hyperthyroidism and ophthalmopathy. Trimming removed 0 bases from V and 1 base from J, with 10 bases in between. There are 16 residues in the CDR3. CDR1 LGHNT and CDR2 FRNRAP come from the germline V gene. This clonotype appeared a few times. From RNA transcripts, TCR beta CDR3 regions were amplified. During a first-round RT-PCR of the TCR CDR3, the HTBI primer set was used. MiXCR, run by TCRdb on the multiplex PCR reads, gives a single entry per CDR3 protein. The repertoire holds 550,000 to 600,000 distinct CDR3 sequences, with 12% to 15% as singletons.

The receptor was derived from a woman aged 18-29 years with Graves' ophthalmopathy. The chain carries TRBV12-5 and TRBJ2-1; D might be TRBD1 (5 bases). The sequencing sample was made of blood. CDR3 nucleotides: TGTGCTAGTGGTTTGGTACGTGGACATTCCTACAATGAGCAGTTCTTC. Residues: CASGLVRGHSYNEQFF.